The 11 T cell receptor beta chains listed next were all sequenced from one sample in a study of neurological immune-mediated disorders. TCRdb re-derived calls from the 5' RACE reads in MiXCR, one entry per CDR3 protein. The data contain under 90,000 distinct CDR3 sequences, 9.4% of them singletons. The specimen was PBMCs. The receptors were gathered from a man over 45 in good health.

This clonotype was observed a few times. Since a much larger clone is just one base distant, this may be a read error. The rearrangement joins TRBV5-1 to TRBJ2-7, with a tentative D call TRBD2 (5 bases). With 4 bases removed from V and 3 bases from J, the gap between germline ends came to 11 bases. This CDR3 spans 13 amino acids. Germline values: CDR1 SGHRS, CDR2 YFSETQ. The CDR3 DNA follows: TGCGCCAGCAGCGTGGGAGAGATCTACGAGCAGTACTTC. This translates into CASSVGEIYEQYF.

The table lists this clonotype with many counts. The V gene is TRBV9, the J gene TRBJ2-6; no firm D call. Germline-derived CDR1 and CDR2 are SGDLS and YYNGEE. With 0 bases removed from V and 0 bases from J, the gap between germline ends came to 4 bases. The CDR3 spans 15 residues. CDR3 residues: CASSVGSSGANVLTF. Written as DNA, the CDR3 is TGTGCCAGCAGCGTAGGCAGCTCTGGGGCCAACGTCCTGACTTTC.

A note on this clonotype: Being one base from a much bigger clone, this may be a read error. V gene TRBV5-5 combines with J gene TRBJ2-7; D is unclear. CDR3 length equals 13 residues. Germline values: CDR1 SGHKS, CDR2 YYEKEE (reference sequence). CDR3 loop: CANSFKGSYEQYF. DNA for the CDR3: TGTGCCAACAGCTTCAAGGGCTCCTACGAGCAGTACTTC.

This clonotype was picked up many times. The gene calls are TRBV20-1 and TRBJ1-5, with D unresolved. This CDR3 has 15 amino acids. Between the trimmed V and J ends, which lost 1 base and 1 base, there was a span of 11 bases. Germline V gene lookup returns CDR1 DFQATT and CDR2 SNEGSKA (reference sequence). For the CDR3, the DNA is TGCAGTGCTAGAGGCGGCCCATTGAGCAATCAGCCCCAGCATTTT. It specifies CSARGGPLSNQPQHF.

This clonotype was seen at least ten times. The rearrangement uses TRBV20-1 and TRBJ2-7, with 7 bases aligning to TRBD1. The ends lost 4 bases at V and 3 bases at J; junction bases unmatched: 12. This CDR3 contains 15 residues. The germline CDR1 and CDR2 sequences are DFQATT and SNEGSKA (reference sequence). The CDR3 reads CSATGGAGGIYEQYF. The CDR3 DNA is TGCAGTGCTACTGGTGGGGCAGGGGGTATCTACGAGCAGTACTTC.

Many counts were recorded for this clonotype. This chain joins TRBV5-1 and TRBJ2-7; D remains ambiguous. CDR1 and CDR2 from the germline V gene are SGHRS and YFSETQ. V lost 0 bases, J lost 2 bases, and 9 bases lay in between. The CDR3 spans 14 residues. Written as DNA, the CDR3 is TGCGCCAGCAGCTTGGAGGCAGCACCCTACGAGCAGTACTTC. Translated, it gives CASSLEAAPYEQYF.

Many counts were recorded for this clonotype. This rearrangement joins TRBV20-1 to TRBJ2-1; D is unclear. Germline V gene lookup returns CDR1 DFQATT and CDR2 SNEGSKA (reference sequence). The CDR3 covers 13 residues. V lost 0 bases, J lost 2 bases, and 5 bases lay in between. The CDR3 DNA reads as TGCAGTGCTAGAGACCGCACCTACAATGAGCAGTTCTTC. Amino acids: CSARDRTYNEQFF.

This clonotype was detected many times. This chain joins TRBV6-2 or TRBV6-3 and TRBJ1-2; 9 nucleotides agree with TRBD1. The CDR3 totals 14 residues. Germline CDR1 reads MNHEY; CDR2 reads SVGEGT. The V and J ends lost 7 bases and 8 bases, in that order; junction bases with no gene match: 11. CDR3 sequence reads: CASIDPGQGGGYTF. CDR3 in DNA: TGTGCCAGCATCGATCCGGGACAGGGAGGAGGCTACACCTTC.

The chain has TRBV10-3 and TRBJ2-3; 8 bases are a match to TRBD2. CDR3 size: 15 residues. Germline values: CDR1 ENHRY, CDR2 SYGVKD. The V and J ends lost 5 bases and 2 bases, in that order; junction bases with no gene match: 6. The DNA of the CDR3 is TGTGCCATCAGTCGGTCTAGCGGGCTCACAGATACGCAGTATTTT. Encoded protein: CAISRSSGLTDTQYF.

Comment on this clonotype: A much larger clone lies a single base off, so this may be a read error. The CDR3 nucleotides are TGTGCCAGCAGCTTAATTAGCGGGAGGGCCGGCACCGGGGAGCTGTTTTTT. Encoded protein: CASSLISGRAGTGELFF. This rearrangement joins TRBV7-2 to TRBJ2-2; 11 bases are shared with TRBD2. Germline CDR1 is SGHTA and CDR2 is FQGNSA. J lost 4 bases, V lost 2 bases, and 6 bases had no gene match. The CDR3 loop spans 17 amino acids.

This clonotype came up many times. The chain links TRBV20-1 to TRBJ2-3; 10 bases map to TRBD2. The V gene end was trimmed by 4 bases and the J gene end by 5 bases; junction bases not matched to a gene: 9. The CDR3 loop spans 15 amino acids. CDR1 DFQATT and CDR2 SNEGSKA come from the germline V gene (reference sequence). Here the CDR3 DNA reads TGCAGTGCTATAAGCGGGGGGGGGTATGGAGATACGCAGTATTTT. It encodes CSAISGGGYGDTQYF.